Listed below are T cell receptor beta chains from one sample, sequenced in a study of T-cell reconstitution after alpha-beta-depleted transplantation in children. TCRdb independently ran MiXCR on the PCR reads; one entry per CDR3 protein. The sample contains more than 200,000 distinct CDR3 sequences, about a sixth of which appear only once. The sample here was PBMCs, mostly from graft donor cells, taken 360 days after TCRalphabeta/CD19-depleted stem cell transplant. Every receptor here comes from a male patient between 2 and 10 years old who had a stem cell transplant for acute lymphoblastic leukemia, so the T cells may come from the graft donor. Both conserved end residues are trimmed from each CDR3.

v_call	j_call	cdr3_aa
TRBV20-1	TRBJ2-7	SARDRESHEQY
TRBV4-3	TRBJ1-3	ASSLRGGGNTIY
TRBV20-1	TRBJ1-4	SARGPGRTNEKLF
TRBV4-3	TRBJ2-2	ASSQGDTYTGELF
TRBV12-3/TRBV12-4	TRBJ2-7	ASSLAGVLWEQY
TRBV6-2/TRBV6-3	TRBJ2-3	ASSYREIGDTQY
TRBV20-1	TRBJ2-5	SARTSGQETQY
TRBV5-4	TRBJ1-2	ASSSTATNYGYT
TRBV5-1	TRBJ2-1	ASSRGGSSYNEQF
TRBV3-1	TRBJ2-7	ASSLVPGQGISYEQY
TRBV7-2	TRBJ1-1	ASSLMRGLPNTEAF
TRBV4-1	TRBJ2-2	ASSQEAESIVDGREATGELF
TRBV7-6	TRBJ1-1	ASSLGGDTEAF
TRBV27	TRBJ2-1	ASSTGWEWQGAHNEQF
TRBV24-1	TRBJ1-2	ATSDRQYGYT
TRBV3-1	TRBJ2-3	ASSQDLLAGATDTQY
TRBV25-1	TRBJ1-1	ASSEYRGRGSDNEAF
TRBV10-3	TRBJ1-1	AISEGIRVV
TRBV2	TRBJ2-5	ASSDLGQGMETQY
TRBV5-5	TRBJ1-1	ASSLSWTAEAF
TRBV20-1	TRBJ1-6	SAPRTGSQSSYNSPLH
TRBV4-3	TRBJ2-7	ASSQDLKGYEQY
TRBV19	TRBJ1-5	ASSAPGPYNQPQH
TRBV15	TRBJ1-1	ATSRDRAGMNTEAF
TRBV6-6	TRBJ2-7	ASSPGHEQY
TRBV7-8	TRBJ2-2	ASSPTSVSNTGELF
TRBV10-3	TRBJ1-2	AITADRAVLDGYT
TRBV3-1	TRBJ2-7	ASSLQGLNNEQY
TRBV12-5	TRBJ2-2	ASVRGNTGELF
TRBV4-2	TRBJ2-1	ASSSAQRAGGYNEQF
TRBV12-3/TRBV12-4	TRBJ2-2	ASSSGSNTGELF
TRBV2	TRBJ2-2	ASSVGLPANTGELF
TRBV5-1	TRBJ2-5	ASAPQGQAQETQY
TRBV20-1	TRBJ1-1	SARIHRGNTEAF
TRBV6-2/TRBV6-3	TRBJ1-3	ASRLDSGNTIY
TRBV5-4	TRBJ2-1	ASSLRGQGNEQF
TRBV2	TRBJ2-1	ASSEGGLAGRYNEQF
TRBV3-1	TRBJ2-5	ASSQELAGGRETQY
TRBV29-1	TRBJ1-2	SVDEGLDYGYT
TRBV10-3	TRBJ2-7	AISVQGAAYEQY
TRBV11-2	TRBJ2-3	ASSLDRGGNADTQY
TRBV19	TRBJ1-5	ASKLGTGLNQPQH
TRBV5-6	TRBJ1-1	ASSLDRGRFNTEAF
TRBV3-1	TRBJ2-5	ASSGLAGFQETQY
TRBV6-2/TRBV6-3	TRBJ2-1	ASSYSKSREQF
TRBV30	TRBJ2-1	AWSGPSGQF
TRBV9	TRBJ2-7	ASSRDSYSYEQY